One and the same sample provided the 11 T cell receptor beta chains below, sequenced in a study of cytomegalovirus exposure and HLA in healthy donors (dated by TCRdb to about 2017). Library creation used the immunoSEQ multiplex PCR assay. For the multiplex PCR, a mixture combining 60 forward primers for TCR Vbeta segments and 13 reverse primers for TCR Jbeta segments was used. The immuneACCESS repertoire file appears here via TCRdb, limited to in-frame rearrangements. These files lack a portion of the clones; in checked studies, under half of the deficit traces to unresolved V genes, and the cause of the others is not known. The sample's own table lists 200,000 or so clones. The ten largest clones represent 0.7% to 0.8% of the sample. Material: PBMCs. Source of these receptors: a boy between 10 and 17 years old in good health and CMV-seronegative.

The CDR3 bases are TGTGCCAGCAGGACAGTTAGCAATCAGCCCCAGCATTTT. Encoded protein: CASRTVSNQPQHF. The gene calls are TRBV6-1 and TRBJ1-5, with D possibly matching TRBD1 (5 bases). V lost 6 bases and J 0 bases, leaving 6 bases between the germline ends. Looked up from germline, CDR1 is MNHNS and CDR2 is SASEGT. The CDR3 has 13 amino acids.

The chain employs TRBV11-3 and TRBJ2-3; 7 nucleotides align to TRBD2. V was pared by 3 bases and J by 2 bases, with 2 bases of the junction left unmatched. In germline, CDR1 is SGHNT, CDR2 YENEEA. The CDR3 totals 14 residues. CDR3 nucleotides: TGTGCCAGCAGCTTGGGGGGGATCACAGATACGCAGTATTTT. Translation gives CASSLGGITDTQYF. Looking up the rest from reference TRBV11-3 and TRBJ2-3 gives the full variable domain: EAGVVQSPRYKIIEKKQPVAFWCNPISGHNTLYWYLQNLGQGPELLIRYENEEAVDDSQLPKDRFSAERLKGVDSTLKIQPAELGDSAVYLCASSLGGITDTQYFGPGTRLTVL.

Comments on this clone: The same CDR3 arises from other DNA sequences in this sample as well. This sequence joins TRBV2 and TRBJ1-1; TRBD1 agrees at 9 bases. V lost 5 bases, J lost 5 bases, and 9 bases stayed unmatched. There are 15 residues in the CDR3. Germline V gene lookup returns CDR1 SNHLY and CDR2 FYNNEI. CDR3 loop: CASSFTGTGNTEAFF. As DNA, the CDR3 is TGTGCCAGCAGTTTCACCGGGACAGGGAATACTGAAGCTTTCTTT.

The chain has TRBV18 and TRBJ1-1; possible D gene TRBD1, 6 bases. CDR1 is KGHSH and CDR2 is LQKENI in the germline V gene. This CDR3 contains 16 residues. V was pared by 3 bases and J by 1 base, with 15 bases between. The DNA for the CDR3 is TGTGCCAGCTCACCTTTAGGGGGTTCCAGGAACACTGAAGCTTTCTTT. This translates into CASSPLGGSRNTEAFF.

The chain joins TRBV7-8 to TRBJ1-5; TRBD1 agrees at 7 bases. The CDR3 runs 14 residues. V lost 5 bases, J lost 3 bases, and 4 bases stayed unmatched. Germline V lookup: CDR1 SGHVS, CDR2 FQNEAQ. The CDR3 DNA is TGTGCCAGCAGCGTGACAGGGCTCAATCAGCCCCAGCATTTT. Translation gives CASSVTGLNQPQHF.

The chain employs TRBV19 and TRBJ2-3, with D maybe TRBD1 (5 bases). Trimming left V 4 bases short and J 0 bases short, with 20 bases between. The V gene's germline CDR1 is LNHDA and CDR2 SQIVND (reference sequence). The CDR3 has 18 amino acids. The CDR3 sequence is CASSTHFRVVMSTDTQYF. The CDR3 region has the DNA TGTGCCAGTAGTACTCACTTCAGGGTAGTTATGAGCACAGATACGCAGTATTTT.

The CDR3 DNA follows: TGTGCCAGCAGCTTGGAGGGGTATTGCAATCAGCCCCAGCATTTT. It encodes CASSLEGYCNQPQHF. The chain links TRBV12-1 to TRBJ1-5. TRBV12-1 is shown as a pseudogene. The CDR3 spans 15 residues.

CDR3 in amino acids: CASSEELQGRSGYTF. The CDR3 region has the DNA TGCGCCAGCAGCGAAGAATTACAGGGAAGGAGTGGCTACACCTTC. The V gene is TRBV5-1, the J gene TRBJ1-2; TRBD1 is a possible D gene (6 bases). The germline V gene has CDR1 SGHRS and CDR2 YFSETQ. V was pared by 4 bases and J by 7 bases, with 20 bases between. This CDR3 has 15 amino acids.

The chain joins TRBV29-1 to TRBJ2-5, with TRBD2 matching over 9 bases. The J call may be faulty, since TRBJ2-7 better matches the DNA end. The CDR3 contains 13 residues. Germline V gene sequence: CDR1 SQVTM, CDR2 ANQGSEA. The CDR3 reads CSAAGGSSYEQYF. The CDR3 nucleotides read TGCAGCGCCGCGGGAGGGAGCTCCTACGAGCAGTACTTC.

The chain links TRBV29-1 to TRBJ2-7, with 8 bases fitting TRBD2. Germline CDR1 and CDR2: SQVTM and ANQGSEA. J was trimmed by 3 bases and V by 4 bases; bases with no gene match: 2. The length of the CDR3 is 12 residues. The CDR3 here is CSVGTSGYEQYF. The CDR3 bases are TGCAGCGTTGGCACTAGCGGCTACGAGCAGTACTTC.

Regarding this clone: Within the sample, other DNA sequences also encode this same CDR3. CDR3 protein: CASTGGANTGELFF. The CDR3 DNA sequence: TGTGCCAGCACAGGGGGAGCGAACACCGGGGAGCTGTTTTTT. The genes are TRBV2 and TRBJ2-2; 7 bases line up with TRBD1. CDR3 length equals 14 residues. Germline V gives CDR1 SNHLY, CDR2 FYNNEI. The trim removed 7 bases at V and 0 bases at J, leaving 2 bases unmatched.